The 20 T cell receptor beta chains in this list originate from one sample, sequenced in a study of shared clonotypes between healthy human individuals. Profiling relied on immunoSEQ multiplex PCR, and the TCRdb table lists in-frame clones only, not all of them. The repertoire includes over a million clones, just under 99% of them detected once, and approximately 0.4% sits in the top ten. Input material: naive CD4+ T cells sorted from blood. Described subset: CD45RA+ positively selected. The receptors stem from a man between 25 and 39 years old in good health.

V usage is TRBV19 and J usage is TRBJ2-7; 7 bases match TRBD1. The CDR3 spans 16 residues. Germline lookup yields CDR1 LNHDA and CDR2 SQIVND (reference sequence). The V gene end was trimmed by 5 bases and the J gene end by 2 bases; junction bases not matched to a gene: 12. DNA of the CDR3: TGTGCCAGTAGTTCCCCGACAGGGCGTGTTCCCTACGAGCAGTACTTC. Its protein product is CASSSPTGRVPYEQYF.

The chain employs TRBV27 and TRBJ2-1; TRBD2 matches 7 bases. This CDR3 comprises 17 residues. Germline CDR1 is MNHEY and CDR2 is SMNVEV (reference sequence). With 1 base clipped from V and 2 bases from J, the junction kept 8 bases outside the gene matches. In nucleotides, the CDR3 is TGTGCCAGCAGTTTATTGTCTAGCGGACCCGCCTACAATGAGCAGTTCTTC. This encodes CASSLLSSGPAYNEQFF.

The rearrangement links TRBV6-5 to TRBJ2-2; no clear D gene. CDR3 length equals 12 residues. V was cut by 10 bases and J by 2 bases, with 8 bases left in between. The germline V gene has CDR1 MNHEY and CDR2 SVGAGI. CDR3 protein: CATQANTGELFF. As DNA, the CDR3 is TGTGCCACCCAGGCCAACACCGGGGAGCTGTTTTTT.

Only one count was recorded for this clone. Here the CDR3 reads CASSSWGVTDTQYF. The CDR3 DNA sequence: TGTGCCAGCAGTTCGTGGGGTGTCACAGATACGCAGTATTTT. This chain links TRBV5-6 with TRBJ2-3; unclear D gene. Germline assignment: CDR1 SGHDT and CDR2 YYEEEE. The length of the CDR3 is 14 residues. Trimming pared 5 bases from V and 2 bases from J, leaving 12 bases between.

The chain links TRBV6-1 to TRBJ2-1; 12 bases are a match to TRBD2. The CDR3 is 16 residues long. Germline lookup yields CDR1 MNHNS and CDR2 SASEGT. The V segment lost 3 bases and the J segment 2 bases; nucleotides outside the gene matches: 2. The CDR3 loop is CASSDASGRAYNEQFF. Written as DNA, the CDR3 is TGTGCCAGCAGTGACGCTAGCGGGAGGGCCTACAATGAGCAGTTCTTC.

The chain employs TRBV4-3 and TRBJ2-1; unclear D gene. V was pared by 1 base and J by 12 bases, with 16 bases between. This CDR3 has 14 residues. Germline V gives CDR1 LGHNA, CDR2 YSLEER. The CDR3 coding sequence is TGCGCCAGCAGCCAAGCCGAGTACGCACGAGCGCAGTTCTTC. It translates to CASSQAEYARAQFF.

The sample holds one count of this clone. The rearrangement uses TRBV19 and TRBJ2-3; a possible D gene is TRBD2 (7 bases). V was trimmed by 5 bases and J by 4 bases, leaving 10 bases between them. The CDR3 extends over 13 amino acids. Germline CDR1 and CDR2: LNHDA and SQIVND (reference sequence). The CDR3 DNA sequence: TGTGCCAGTAGTCAAGGGGGGGCAGATACGCAGTATTTT. This gives the protein CASSQGGADTQYF.

The chain recombines TRBV7-9 with TRBJ2-1, with 7 nucleotides matching TRBD1. The ends lost 2 bases at V and 4 bases at J; junction bases unmatched: 5. The CDR3 length is 15 residues. Per germline, CDR1 SEHNR and CDR2 FQNEAQ (reference sequence). The CDR3 sequence: CASSLMGQLYNEQFF. CDR3 DNA: TGTGCCAGCAGCTTAATGGGACAGCTGTACAATGAGCAGTTCTTC.

The V and J genes are TRBV9 and TRBJ1-5; tentatively, D is TRBD1 (6 bases). The ends were cut back, 3 bases at V and 3 bases at J, with 13 bases in the middle. Germline loops: CDR1 SGDLS, CDR2 YYNGEE. This CDR3 has 15 amino acids. The CDR3 sequence: CASSGGAGSNQPQHF. CDR3 nucleotides: TGTGCCAGCAGCGGGGGGGCAGGGTCCAATCAGCCCCAGCATTTT.

The V call is TRBV10-1, the J call TRBJ2-7; D is perhaps TRBD2 (5 bases). Trimming took 0 bases from V and 7 from J, leaving 16 bases between them. This CDR3 is 15 amino acids long. Germline values: CDR1 WNHNN, CDR2 SYGVQD (reference sequence). Here the CDR3 reads CASSESPGVLGEQYF. The DNA for the CDR3 is TGCGCCAGCAGTGAGTCTCCCGGGGTACTTGGGGAGCAGTACTTC.

The chain recombines TRBV14 with TRBJ2-7; no firm D call. The CDR3 is made up of 13 amino acids. Trimming pared 0 bases from V and 6 bases from J, leaving 9 bases between. Germline loops: CDR1 SGHDN, CDR2 FVKESK. In DNA, the CDR3 is TGTGCCAGCAGCCAAGACGTAGCCCTCGAGCAGTACTTC. This codes for CASSQDVALEQYF.

The CDR3 region has the DNA TGTGCCAGCAGTCCCTTAAGGGGACTAGCGGGAGAGAATGAGCAGTTCTTC. The encoded protein is CASSPLRGLAGENEQFF. The rearrangement links TRBV7-3 to TRBJ2-1, with TRBD2 matching 14 bases. This CDR3 is built from 17 residues. Per germline, CDR1 SGHTA and CDR2 FQGTGA. With V trimmed by 6 bases and J by 7 bases, 11 bases remained unmatched. Using reference TRBV7-3 and TRBJ2-1 for the parts outside the CDR3, the full variable domain is GAGVSQTPSNKVTEKGKYVELRCDPISGHTALYWYRQSLGQGPEFLIYFQGTGAADDSGLPNDRFFAVRPEGSVSTLKIQRTERGDSAVYLCASSPLRGLAGENEQFFGPGTRLTVL.

The CDR3 DNA sequence: TGTGCCACCAGCAGAGAAGACGGGGTCTACGAGCAGTACTTC. Translation gives CATSREDGVYEQYF. V usage is TRBV15 and J usage is TRBJ2-7; D may be TRBD2 (5 bases). The germline CDR1 and CDR2 sequences are LNHNV and YYDKDF (reference sequence). This CDR3 region has 14 residues. Trimming shortened V by 0 bases and J by 3 bases, and 9 bases separated the two germline ends.

The chain couples TRBV13 to TRBJ1-1; D gene uncertain. This CDR3 is 13 amino acids long. The germline CDR1 and CDR2 sequences are PRHDT and FYEKMQ (reference sequence). With 7 bases removed from V and 0 bases from J, the gap between germline ends came to 9 bases. The chain's CDR3 is CASTRQLNTEAFF. The DNA for the CDR3 is TGTGCCAGCACGAGACAACTGAACACTGAAGCTTTCTTT.

The rearrangement uses TRBV4-1 and TRBJ2-1, with D perhaps TRBD2 (6 bases). Germline V gene sequence: CDR1 MGHRA, CDR2 YSYEKL. The CDR3 consists of 15 residues. V dropped 4 bases and J dropped 4 bases, with 14 bases sitting between them. CDR3 residues: CASSPEEGNYNEQFF. CDR3 nucleotides: TGCGCCAGCAGCCCTGAGGAGGGAAATTACAATGAGCAGTTCTTC.

The chain recombines TRBV9 with TRBJ2-2; 14 bases align to TRBD2. Germline loops: CDR1 SGDLS, CDR2 YYNGEE. Losses at the gene ends were 3 bases for V and 7 bases for J; bases not matched to a gene: 5. The CDR3 contains 16 residues. The CDR3 reads CASSGGTSGSVGELFF. The CDR3 coding sequence is TGTGCCAGCAGCGGTGGGACTAGCGGGAGTGTCGGGGAGCTGTTTTTT.

V gene TRBV5-1 combines with J gene TRBJ2-7; weak D call: TRBD2 (5 bases). The CDR3 has 16 amino acids. In germline, CDR1 is SGHRS, CDR2 YFSETQ. Deletions cut 5 bases from V and 2 bases from J, with 20 bases between. The CDR3 coding sequence is TGCGCCAGCAGGAGGGATGGAAGGATTTCCCCCTACGAGCAGTACTTC. It translates to CASRRDGRISPYEQYF. Full variable domain (outside the CDR3, taken from reference TRBV5-1 and TRBJ2-7): KAGVTQTPRYLIKTRGQQVTLSCSPISGHRSVSWYQQTPGQGLQFLFEYFSETQRNKGNFPGRFSGRQFSNSRSEMNVSTLELGDSALYLCASRRDGRISPYEQYFGPGTRLTVT.

V usage is TRBV28 and J usage is TRBJ1-5; D gene ambiguous. Germline V CDR1 and CDR2: MDHEN, SYDVKM. V dropped 3 bases and J dropped 0 bases, with 3 bases sitting between them. This CDR3 is 13 amino acids long. The CDR3 here is CASSFYSNQPQHF. The CDR3 nucleotides are TGTGCCAGCAGTTTCTATAGCAATCAGCCCCAGCATTTT.

On this clone: The sample contains more than one DNA sequence encoding this CDR3. The chain combines TRBV5-1 with TRBJ2-7; no reliable D call. The CDR3 spans 13 residues. Germline-derived CDR1 and CDR2 are SGHRS and YFSETQ. V lost 0 bases to trimming and J lost 3 bases, with 7 bases between them. CDR3 coding DNA: TGCGCCAGCAGCTTGGGCAGAAACTACGAGCAGTACTTC. This gives the protein CASSLGRNYEQYF.

V usage is TRBV10-2 and J usage is TRBJ1-1; D possibly corresponds to TRBD1 (5 bases). From germline, CDR1 is WSHSY and CDR2 SAAADI. The CDR3 is made up of 15 amino acids. V lost 3 bases, J lost 1 base, and 12 bases lay in between. The DNA for the CDR3 is TGCGCCAGCAGTGAAAGAACAGGTGGGAACACTGAAGCTTTCTTT. This gives the protein CASSERTGGNTEAFF.